Below are 28 T cell receptor beta chains sequenced from a single sample in a study of T-cell memory formation after mild COVID-19. Each CDR3 protein gets one entry after TCRdb re-called the 5' RACE reads with MiXCR. There are around 140,000 distinct CDR3 sequences in the sample; about 5.7% occur only once, and around 1.9% lies in the top ten. Sequences were obtained from PBMCs or a T cell subset sorted from them (not recorded which). Every receptor here comes from an adult woman who had mild COVID-19 (a few samples of this study predate the infection). Cell type and time point are not known.

This clonotype was recorded at least ten times. The chain joins TRBV12-3 or TRBV12-4 to TRBJ2-5; TRBD2 matches at 9 bases. The CDR3 runs to 17 residues. The V segment lost 2 bases and the J segment 2 bases; nucleotides outside the gene matches: 9. The CDR3: CASSLRGLAGRQETQYF. CDR3 DNA sequence: TGTGCCAGCAGTTTAAGGGGGCTAGCGGGGCGACAAGAGACCCAGTACTTC.

This clonotype was recorded many times. The chain links TRBV11-1 to TRBJ2-4, with D uncertain. V was cut by 0 bases and J by 4 bases, with 10 bases left in between. The germline V gene has CDR1 SGHAT and CDR2 FQDESV (reference sequence). CDR3 length: 15 residues. The CDR3 here is CASSLAGPRKNIQYF. The DNA for the CDR3 is TGTGCCAGCAGCTTAGCAGGCCCACGGAAAAACATTCAGTACTTC.

This clonotype was seen many times. CDR3 loop: CASSTRDRGNEKLFF. The CDR3 region has the DNA TGTGCCAGCAGTACAAGGGACAGGGGTAATGAAAAACTGTTTTTT. The chain recombines TRBV27 with TRBJ1-4, with 10 bases fitting TRBD1. The junction had 4 bases not matched to a gene; V was cut back by 5 bases and J by 4 bases. This CDR3 has 15 amino acids. Germline CDR1 and CDR2: MNHEY and SMNVEV (reference sequence).

The table lists this clonotype with a few counts. The chain employs TRBV27 and TRBJ2-7; 9 bases are a match to TRBD1. Trimming took 4 bases from V and 3 from J; bases not matched to a gene: 16. The germline V gene encodes CDR1 MNHEY and CDR2 SMNVEV (reference sequence). There are 18 residues in the CDR3. In nucleotides, the CDR3 is TGTGCCAGCAGTTCGACGTGGACCGGGACAGGGACAGTCTACGAGCAGTACTTC. Translation: CASSSTWTGTGTVYEQYF.

This clonotype was seen repeatedly, ten times or more. The chain is built from TRBV12-3 or TRBV12-4 and TRBJ2-2, with 10 bases aligning to TRBD2. V dropped 6 bases and J dropped 7; count of bases not matched to a gene: 11. The CDR3 length is 16 residues. For the CDR3, the DNA is TGTGCCAGCAGCCTAGCGGGGGCAGGGGCACACGGGGAGCTGTTTTTT. Protein: CASSLAGAGAHGELFF.

In its sample, this clonotype was seen a few times. The rearrangement uses TRBV5-1 and TRBJ1-2; 9 bases line up with TRBD1. Germline CDR1 is SGHRS and CDR2 is YFSETQ. The V and J ends lost 0 bases and 8 bases, in that order; junction bases with no gene match: 5. The CDR3 is 14 amino acids. DNA for the CDR3: TGCGCCAGCAGCTTGGAGGGACAGGGAGAAGGCTACACCTTC. This sequence encodes CASSLEGQGEGYTF.

The genes are TRBV4-3 and TRBJ2-1; unclear D gene. Germline V lookup: CDR1 LGHNA, CDR2 YSLEER. This CDR3 spans 12 amino acids. V lost 0 bases to trimming and J lost 12 bases, with 9 bases between them. CDR3: CASSQDRAVQFF. Here the CDR3 DNA reads TGCGCCAGCAGCCAAGATAGGGCAGTGCAGTTCTTC.

The chain links TRBV5-1 to TRBJ1-5; D is perhaps TRBD1 (6 bases). Looked up from germline, CDR1 is SGHRS and CDR2 is YFSETQ. The CDR3 length is 16 residues. V was shortened by 4 bases and J by 2 bases, with 16 bases between the two germline ends. The CDR3 region is CASSPGGFSGNQPQHF. Here the CDR3 DNA reads TGCGCCAGCAGCCCGGGGGGCTTCTCCGGCAATCAGCCCCAGCATTTT.

The gene calls are TRBV6-2 or TRBV6-3 and TRBJ2-7; D is perhaps TRBD1 (6 bases). Trimming pared 5 bases from V and 3 bases from J, leaving 14 bases between. CDR1 is MNHEY, CDR2 SVGEGT, per germline. The CDR3 is 14 amino acids. The CDR3 region has the DNA TGTGCCAGCAGTAGGACAGTCCGCGGCTACGAGCAGTACTTC. This translates into CASSRTVRGYEQYF.

This clonotype was detected ten times or more. The rearrangement joins TRBV7-6 to TRBJ1-4; the D gene is possibly TRBD1 (5 bases). V shed 5 bases and J shed 5 bases, with 15 bases lying between them. The CDR3 extends over 15 amino acids. Germline assignment: CDR1 SGHVS and CDR2 FNYEAQ. This CDR3 is CASSPSGTRNEKLFF. CDR3 DNA sequence: TGTGCCAGCAGCCCTAGCGGGACCAGGAATGAAAAACTGTTTTTT. The full variable domain, its missing parts supplied by reference TRBV7-6 and TRBJ1-4, is GAGVSQSPRYKVTKRGQDVALRCDPISGHVSLYWYRQALGQGPEFLTYFNYEAQQDKSGLPNDRFSAERPEGSISTLTIQRTEQRDSAMYRCASSPSGTRNEKLFFGSGTQLSVL.

The V and J genes are TRBV9 and TRBJ2-2, with TRBD1 identical over 10 bases. The CDR3 loop spans 16 amino acids. CDR1 SGDLS and CDR2 YYNGEE come from the germline V gene. Trimming removed 3 bases from V and 4 bases from J; junction bases left unmatched: 6. The CDR3 here is CASSARDRGFTGELFF. The CDR3 region has the DNA TGTGCCAGCAGCGCGAGGGACAGGGGCTTCACCGGGGAGCTGTTTTTT.

This clonotype was detected only a few times. The chain carries TRBV18 and TRBJ2-7; TRBD1 matches at 7 bases. The V segment lost 6 bases and the J segment 3 bases; nucleotides outside the gene matches: 8. CDR1 and CDR2 from the germline V gene are KGHSH and LQKENI. The CDR3 covers 14 residues. CDR3 amino acids: CASSLSTGIYEQYF. The CDR3 bases are TGTGCCAGCTCCCTCTCGACAGGGATCTACGAGCAGTACTTC.

This clonotype was recorded a few times. The V and J genes are TRBV20-1 and TRBJ2-1, with 13 bases identical to TRBD2. Germline CDR1 and CDR2: DFQATT and SNEGSKA (reference sequence). The trim removed 6 bases at V and 1 base at J, leaving 9 bases unmatched. The CDR3 extends over 17 amino acids. The CDR3 nucleotides read TGCAGTGCGACCACTAGCGGGAGGGCCAAATCCTACAATGAGCAGTTCTTC. Residues: CSATTSGRAKSYNEQFF.

This clonotype appeared a few times. The chain joins TRBV15 to TRBJ2-2; no clear D. V shed 0 bases and J shed 3 bases, with 14 bases lying between them. Looked up from germline, CDR1 is LNHNV and CDR2 is YYDKDF (reference sequence). The CDR3 is 17 amino acids. CDR3 sequence reads: CATSRDEQILHTGELFF. CDR3 DNA sequence: TGTGCCACCAGCAGAGATGAGCAGATCCTTCACACCGGGGAGCTGTTTTTT.

This clonotype was recorded at least ten times. The CDR3 loop is CASSLRSVQGRVAKNIQYF. The CDR3 region has the DNA TGTGCCAGCAGCTTGCGAAGCGTACAGGGTCGAGTAGCCAAAAACATTCAGTACTTC. The V call is TRBV7-2, the J call TRBJ2-4; D perhaps matches TRBD1 (6 bases). This CDR3 comprises 19 residues. From germline, CDR1 is SGHTA and CDR2 FQGNSA. V lost 3 bases and J 0 bases, leaving 21 bases between the germline ends.

The chain is built from TRBV18 and TRBJ1-1, with D possibly matching TRBD1 (5 bases). The CDR3 has 15 residues. The germline V and J ends were trimmed by 1 base and 1 base, with 10 bases remaining between them. CDR1 and CDR2 (germline): KGHSH, LQKENI. The CDR3 loop reads CASSPLDRGNTEAFF. The CDR3, as DNA: TGTGCCAGCTCACCACTTGACAGAGGGAACACTGAAGCTTTCTTT.

This clonotype turned up a few times. This chain uses TRBV5-4 with TRBJ2-1; the match to TRBD2 covers 10 bases. The germline CDR1 and CDR2 sequences are SGHNT and YYREEE (reference sequence). Trimming took 5 bases from V and 3 from J; bases not matched to a gene: 5. CDR3 length: 15 amino acids. CDR3 DNA sequence: TGTGCCAGCAGTTCACGACTAGCGGGCTACAATGAGCAGTTCTTC. This translates into CASSSRLAGYNEQFF.

This chain uses TRBV5-1 with TRBJ2-2; D unresolved. The V and J ends lost 0 bases and 6 bases respectively, with 12 bases between them. Per the germline V gene, CDR1 is SGHRS and CDR2 is YFSETQ. The CDR3 covers 15 residues. The CDR3 sequence: CASSLVGRASGELFF. The CDR3 DNA reads TGCGCCAGCAGCTTGGTAGGCCGCGCATCCGGGGAGCTGTTTTTT.

The sample holds many counts of this clonotype. Germline and junction disagree at one end, which may indicate a read error. The chain recombines TRBV28 with TRBJ1-5; D is perhaps TRBD1 (6 bases). Per the germline V gene, CDR1 is MDHEN and CDR2 is SYDVKM. The CDR3 sequence is 15 residues long. CDR3: CASRLYRDIYQPQHF. The CDR3, as DNA: TGTGCCAGCAGATTATACCGGGACATTTATCAGCCCCAGCATTTT.

This clonotype has just a few counts. The V and J genes are TRBV6-5 and TRBJ2-1; D tentatively reads TRBD1 or TRBD2 (5 bases each). Trimming pared 6 bases from V and 5 bases from J, leaving 14 bases between. This CDR3 contains 14 residues. The germline gives CDR1 MNHEY, CDR2 SVGAGI. The chain's CDR3 is CASSPYGANNEQFF. CDR3 sequence (DNA): TGTGCCAGCAGCCCATACGGGGCCAACAATGAGCAGTTCTTC.

This clonotype has just a few counts. The chain is built from TRBV5-1 and TRBJ2-3; D remains ambiguous. This CDR3 is 12 amino acids long. Germline CDR1 reads SGHRS; CDR2 reads YFSETQ. Trimming removed 5 bases at V and 2 bases at J, with 6 bases between. CDR3 in amino acids: CASSTNTDTQYF. The CDR3, as DNA: TGCGCCAGCAGTACAAACACAGATACGCAGTATTTT.

This chain uses TRBV6-6 with TRBJ1-2; unclear D gene. The CDR3 runs 12 residues. CDR1 is MNHNY and CDR2 is SVGAGI in the germline V gene (reference sequence). The ends were cut back, 5 bases at V and 2 bases at J, with 6 bases in the middle. The CDR3 DNA reads as TGTGCCAGCAGTCCCGGAAACTATGGCTACACCTTC. Protein product: CASSPGNYGYTF.

The rearrangement joins TRBV7-9 to TRBJ2-7; 7 positions match TRBD1. The CDR3 length is 14 residues. V was clipped by 4 bases and J by 5 bases; unmatched bases: 8. The germline V gene has CDR1 SEHNR and CDR2 FQNEAQ (reference sequence). The CDR3 loop reads CASSSLRTGNEQYF. In DNA form, the CDR3 reads TGTGCCAGCAGCTCATTACGGACAGGTAACGAGCAGTACTTC.

This clonotype came up a few times. The rearrangement links TRBV20-1 to TRBJ2-2; the D call may be TRBD1 or TRBD2 (5 bases each). The germline V gene has CDR1 DFQATT and CDR2 SNEGSKA (reference sequence). The CDR3 loop spans 16 amino acids. V shed 1 base and J shed 1 base, with 13 bases lying between them. In nucleotides, the CDR3 is TGCAGTGCTAGAGGCCTCGGGACCGAGAACACCGGGGAGCTGTTTTTT. This codes for CSARGLGTENTGELFF.

This clonotype was detected only a few times. The chain couples TRBV12-3 or TRBV12-4 to TRBJ2-7; the D gene is possibly TRBD2 (6 bases). The CDR3 is 14 residues long. The V end was cut by 3 bases, the J end by 1 base, with 10 bases between. This CDR3 reads CASSFGTLSYEQYF. The CDR3 DNA sequence: TGTGCCAGCAGTTTCGGGACTTTATCCTACGAGCAGTACTTC.

Many counts were recorded for this clonotype. This chain links TRBV25-1 with TRBJ1-1; D not certain. The length of the CDR3 is 13 residues. CDR1 is MGHDK, CDR2 SYGVNS, per germline. V was trimmed by 7 bases and J by 4 bases, leaving 13 bases between them. CDR3 sequence reads: CASTTGAGTEAFF. The CDR3 DNA follows: TGTGCCAGCACCACGGGCGCCGGCACTGAAGCTTTCTTT. The full variable domain, with the rest looked up from reference TRBV25-1 and TRBJ1-1, is EADIYQTPRYLVIGTGKKITLECSQTMGHDKMYWYQQDPGMELHLIHYSYGVNSTEKGDLSSESTVSRIRTEHFPLTLESARPSHTSQYLCASTTGAGTEAFFGQGTRLTVV.

At least ten counts were recorded for this clonotype. This chain links TRBV12-3 or TRBV12-4 with TRBJ2-5; D remains ambiguous. The CDR3 totals 11 residues. V dropped 6 bases and J dropped 4 bases, with 6 bases sitting between them. The CDR3 DNA is TGTGCCAGCAGCTATAGAGAGACCCAGTACTTC. It encodes CASSYRETQYF.

This clonotype was recorded many times. The rearrangement uses TRBV7-2 and TRBJ2-7, with 8 bases matching TRBD2. V was pared by 1 base and J by 11 bases, with 10 bases of the junction left unmatched. The CDR3 extends over 14 amino acids. Germline assignment: CDR1 SGHTA and CDR2 FQGNSA. The DNA of the CDR3 is TGTGCCAGCAGCTTAGTTAGCGCGGGAGGAGCAGAGTACTTC. Translation: CASSLVSAGGAEYF.